The 15 T cell receptor beta chains below come from one sample, sequenced in a study of blood T cell repertoires in COVID-19. Method: immunoSEQ multiplex PCR; TCRdb's copy keeps in-frame clones and lacks some. The table records roughly 28,000 clones, about 88% of them present only once. Sample: peripheral blood. The receptors here all came from a human donor with acute or convalescent COVID-19. The donor label of this sample is uncertain.

The sample holds one count of this clone. V usage is TRBV30 and J usage is TRBJ1-4; D not certain. The germline gives CDR1 GTSNPN, CDR2 SVGIG (reference sequence). There are 13 residues in the CDR3. V lost 3 bases to trimming and J lost 1 base, with 6 bases between them. The CDR3 sequence is CAWSRGTNEKLFF. The CDR3 DNA is TGTGCCTGGAGCCGGGGAACTAATGAAAAACTGTTTTTT.

The genes are TRBV4-3 and TRBJ1-5; unclear D gene. This CDR3 region has 15 residues. The V gene lost 0 bases and the J gene lost 2 bases, with 8 bases spanning the gap. CDR1 is LGHNA and CDR2 is YSLEER in the germline V gene. The CDR3: CASSQDPGGNQPQHF. The CDR3 bases are TGCGCCAGCAGCCAAGATCCCGGGGGCAATCAGCCCCAGCATTTT.

J is TRBJ2-2 and V is TRBV2; 10 bases match TRBD2. J was trimmed by 5 bases and V by 7 bases; bases with no gene match: 1. Per the germline V gene, CDR1 is SNHLY and CDR2 is FYNNEI. The CDR3 totals 13 residues. CDR3 nucleotide sequence: TGTGCCAGCAAACTAGCGGGAACCGGGGAGCTGTTTTTT. It specifies CASKLAGTGELFF.

J is TRBJ2-5 and V is TRBV2; D might be TRBD1 (7 bases). Trimming removed 5 bases at V and 1 base at J, with 14 bases between. The length of the CDR3 is 15 residues. Germline V lookup: CDR1 SNHLY, CDR2 FYNNEI. CDR3 in amino acids: CASSSAQGGQETQYF. The CDR3 DNA sequence: TGTGCCAGCAGTAGCGCCCAGGGGGGCCAAGAGACCCAGTACTTC.

This chain uses TRBV29-1 with TRBJ2-3, with 11 bases aligning to TRBD2. The V and J ends lost 3 bases and 7 bases, in that order; junction bases with no gene match: 3. The CDR3 spans 13 residues. CDR1 SQVTM and CDR2 ANQGSEA come from the germline V gene. The CDR3 coding sequence is TGCAGCGTTGATACTAGCGGGGGATATACGCAGTATTTT. This gives the protein CSVDTSGGYTQYF.

The chain couples TRBV10-3 to TRBJ2-1; D might be TRBD2 (6 bases). V was cut by 4 bases and J by 8 bases, with 12 bases left in between. Germline CDR1 is ENHRY and CDR2 is SYGVKD. There are 13 residues in the CDR3. CDR3 nucleotides: TGTGCCATCAGTGCGCGGGGCCAGGATGAGCAGTTCTTC. Amino acids: CAISARGQDEQFF.

The count of this clone is one. This chain joins TRBV10-1 and TRBJ1-1; D is possibly TRBD1 (5 bases). Germline CDR1 and CDR2: WNHNN and SYGVQD (reference sequence). This CDR3 is 14 amino acids long. Trimming left V 1 base short and J 4 bases short, with 10 bases between. CDR3 amino acids: CASSEFHGGTEAFF. CDR3 sequence (DNA): TGCGCCAGCAGTGAGTTCCACGGGGGCACTGAAGCTTTCTTT.

The chain employs TRBV5-5 and TRBJ2-7; the D is unclear. The CDR3 covers 14 residues. V lost 0 bases and J 3 bases, leaving 10 bases between the germline ends. Germline assignment: CDR1 SGHKS and CDR2 YYEKEE (reference sequence). DNA of the CDR3: TGTGCCAGCAGCTTGGCTCGGCGGATCTACGAGCAGTACGTC. It is translated as CASSLARRIYEQYV.

CDR3 sequence reads: CASSLGGTGGTGELFF. CDR3 coding DNA: TGTGCCAGCAGCTTAGGTGGGACAGGGGGCACCGGGGAGCTGTTTTTT. The V and J genes are TRBV5-4 and TRBJ2-2; 11 bases are shared with TRBD1. Germline CDR1 and CDR2: SGHNT and YYREEE (reference sequence). CDR3 length: 16 residues. With V trimmed by 2 bases and J by 4 bases, 4 bases remained unmatched. Full variable domain (missing parts from reference TRBV5-4 and TRBJ2-2): ETGVTQSPTHLIKTRGQQVTLRCSSQSGHNTVSWYQQALGQGPQFIFQYYREEENGRGNFPPRFSGLQFPNYSSELNVNALELDDSALYLCASSLGGTGGTGELFFGEGSRLTVL.

The J gene is TRBJ1-1, the V gene TRBV7-9, with D perhaps matching TRBD1 (5 bases). This CDR3 is 14 amino acids long. In germline, CDR1 is SEHNR, CDR2 FQNEAQ (reference sequence). V dropped 5 bases and J dropped 3 bases, with 13 bases sitting between them. The CDR3 DNA reads TGTGCCAGCAGCCCTCTCCGGGGGGACACTGAAGCTTTCTTT. Protein sequence: CASSPLRGDTEAFF.

This chain uses TRBV18 with TRBJ1-5, with TRBD1 matching 10 bases. Germline V gene data show CDR1 as KGHSH and CDR2 as LQKENI. The CDR3 consists of 14 residues. The V segment lost 3 bases and the J segment 7 bases; nucleotides outside the gene matches: 3. This chain's CDR3 is CASSPGQGHQPQHF. The CDR3 region has the DNA TGTGCCAGCTCACCGGGACAGGGGCACCAGCCCCAGCATTTT.

As to this clone: The junction differs from germline at one of its ends, possibly a read error. This sequence joins TRBV11-2 and TRBJ1-1; TRBD1 matches 7 bases. This CDR3 has 14 residues. Germline CDR1 is SGHAT and CDR2 is FQNNGV. CDR3 region: CANSARQGPDEAFF. The DNA of the CDR3 is TGTGCCAACAGCGCCCGACAGGGACCGGATGAAGCTTTCTTT.

The rearrangement joins TRBV29-1 to TRBJ2-1; the match to TRBD2 covers 10 bases. Germline V gene lookup returns CDR1 SQVTM and CDR2 ANQGSEA. The V gene end was trimmed by 7 bases and the J gene end by 6 bases; junction bases not matched to a gene: 9. CDR3 length equals 14 residues. The CDR3 loop reads CSAGSGGPANEQFF. In DNA, the CDR3 is TGCAGCGCCGGTAGCGGGGGGCCGGCCAATGAGCAGTTCTTC.

This clone was seen once. CDR3 sequence: CASNRENSPLHF. CDR3 sequence (DNA): TGTGCCAGCAACAGGGAGAATTCACCCCTCCACTTT. This chain links TRBV6-6 with TRBJ1-6; possibly TRBD1 for D (6 bases). Trimming removed 7 bases from V and 7 bases from J, with 8 bases in between. Germline assignment: CDR1 MNHNY and CDR2 SVGAGI (reference sequence). This CDR3 contains 12 residues.

The rearrangement uses TRBV11-3 and TRBJ2-2; possibly TRBD2 for D (6 bases). Per germline, CDR1 SGHNT and CDR2 YENEEA. This CDR3 has 14 residues. Trimming pared 1 base from V and 6 bases from J, leaving 9 bases between. The CDR3 nucleotides read TGTGCCAGCAGCTTAGGCGGGACCCCCGGGGAGCTGTTTTTT. It yields the protein CASSLGGTPGELFF.